A single sample is the source of the 24 T cell receptor beta chains below, sequenced in a study of cytomegalovirus exposure and HLA in healthy donors. PCR used 60 Vbeta primers and 13 Jbeta primers. Measured with immunoSEQ multiplex PCR; TCRdb has only the in-frame clones, and not every one. Here the sample spans some 150,000 clones, approximately 68% being singletons. Sequencing was done on a sample of PBMCs. All receptors come from a man between 60 and 75 years old in good health and CMV-seronegative.

This chain uses TRBV11-2 with TRBJ2-2; tentatively, D is TRBD2 (6 bases). The CDR3 runs to 16 residues. V was trimmed by 4 bases and J by 1 base, leaving 13 bases between them. Germline CDR1 SGHAT, CDR2 FQNNGV. The CDR3 DNA follows: TGTGCCAGCAGCTGGGGCGGGATGGGGAACACCGGGGAGCTGTTTTTT. Its protein product is CASSWGGMGNTGELFF. Complete variable domain (other parts from reference TRBV11-2 and TRBJ2-2): EAGVAQSPRYKIIEKRQSVAFWCNPISGHATLYWYQQILGQGPKLLIQFQNNGVVDDSQLPKDRFSAERLKGVDSTLKIQPAKLEDSAVYLCASSWGGMGNTGELFFGEGSRLTVL.

This clone was detected a few times. The chain is built from TRBV28 and TRBJ2-7; 10 positions agree with TRBD2. CDR3 length: 15 amino acids. V shed 4 bases and J 4 bases; nucleotides not matched to a gene: 7. CDR1 and CDR2 (germline): MDHEN, SYDVKM. The CDR3 DNA is TGTGCCAGCAGTTCAGCTAGCGGGAGCGGTTACGAGCAGTACTTC. Amino acids: CASSSASGSGYEQYF.

The J gene is TRBJ2-5, the V gene TRBV7-2, with 7 bases lining up with TRBD1. The CDR3 consists of 15 residues. CDR1 and CDR2 (germline): SGHTA, FQGNSA. V shed 4 bases and J 1 base; nucleotides not matched to a gene: 6. CDR3 in DNA: TGTGCCAGCAGCTCGACCTGGGACAGCCAAGAGACCCAGTACTTC. Its translation is CASSSTWDSQETQYF.

The J gene is TRBJ2-3, the V gene TRBV5-6; perhaps TRBD2 as D (5 bases). The germline V and J ends were trimmed by 5 bases and 6 bases, with 19 bases remaining between them. Germline CDR1 and CDR2: SGHDT and YYEEEE. CDR3 length: 15 residues. The DNA of the CDR3 is TGTGCCAGCAGACCCCACGGTCGGGATGGGGATACGCAGTATTTT. This codes for CASRPHGRDGDTQYF. Together with reference TRBV5-6 and TRBJ2-3, the CDR3 gives the full variable domain: DAGVTQSPTHLIKTRGQQVTLRCSPKSGHDTVSWYQQALGQGPQFIFQYYEEEERQRGNFPDRFSGHQFPNYSSELNVNALLLGDSALYLCASRPHGRDGDTQYFGPGTRLTVL.

This clone was detected a few times. The chain links TRBV9 to TRBJ1-1, with a weak D call TRBD1 (5 bases). Germline CDR1 is SGDLS and CDR2 is YYNGEE. Trimming removed 0 bases at V and 1 base at J, with 16 bases between. This CDR3 spans 17 amino acids. CDR3 in amino acids: CASSVGQGLISNTEAFF. CDR3 nucleotide sequence: TGTGCCAGCAGCGTAGGCCAGGGACTAATATCGAACACTGAAGCTTTCTTT.

This rearrangement joins TRBV5-1 to TRBJ2-7; 9 bases are a match to TRBD2. Trimming cost V 4 bases and J 5 bases; bases outside gene matches: 10. This CDR3 is built from 15 residues. Germline V gives CDR1 SGHRS, CDR2 YFSETQ. In DNA form, the CDR3 reads TGCGCCAGCAGCCCTCGGTCTAGCGGGGTTCACGAGCAGTACTTC. The encoded protein is CASSPRSSGVHEQYF.

The genes are TRBV28 and TRBJ1-5, with 9 bases that match TRBD1. This CDR3 comprises 16 residues. Germline CDR1 and CDR2: MDHEN and SYDVKM. With 10 bases clipped from V and 6 bases from J, the junction kept 16 bases outside the gene matches. In nucleotides, the CDR3 is TGTGCCACCAAGACAGGGGGGCCCATAGAGGGTCAGCCCCAGCATTTT. Translating it yields CATKTGGPIEGQPQHF.

The chain uses TRBV28 and TRBJ2-5; TRBD2 might be the D (6 bases). Germline lookup yields CDR1 MDHEN and CDR2 SYDVKM. This CDR3 has 15 residues. V shed 7 bases and J shed 2 bases, with 17 bases lying between them. The CDR3 loop reads CASTGGAEVQETQYF. In DNA, the CDR3 is TGTGCCAGCACCGGCGGGGCGGAGGTACAAGAGACCCAGTACTTC.

This chain links TRBV9 with TRBJ2-2, with D possibly matching TRBD2 (7 bases). Per germline, CDR1 SGDLS and CDR2 YYNGEE. The V gene lost 3 bases and the J gene lost 4 bases, with 16 bases spanning the gap. The CDR3 has 16 residues. This CDR3 is CASSGDLGGGTGELFF. The DNA of the CDR3 is TGTGCCAGCAGCGGGGATTTGGGAGGGGGCACCGGGGAGCTGTTTTTT.

This clone was seen a single time. This chain connects TRBV18 to TRBJ1-2; 7 nucleotides match TRBD1. V shed 0 bases and J 7 bases; nucleotides not matched to a gene: 2. Germline CDR1 reads KGHSH; CDR2 reads LQKENI. The CDR3 spans 13 residues. The CDR3 bases are TGTGCCAGCTCACCACCCAACAGGGGTGGCTACACCTTC. It specifies CASSPPNRGGYTF.

V is TRBV9 and J is TRBJ2-2; TRBD2 is a possible D gene (5 bases). V was cut by 0 bases and J by 3 bases, with 9 bases left in between. The CDR3 consists of 15 residues. The germline gives CDR1 SGDLS, CDR2 YYNGEE. CDR3 DNA sequence: TGTGCCAGCAGCGTAGGCGGGCTACACACCGGGGAGCTGTTTTTT. Its translation: CASSVGGLHTGELFF.

The chain joins TRBV28 to TRBJ1-2, with 7 bases fitting TRBD1. Germline lookup yields CDR1 MDHEN and CDR2 SYDVKM. The CDR3 length is 13 residues. The ends lost 6 bases at V and 4 bases at J; junction bases unmatched: 5. The CDR3 spells CASRAQGSYGYTF. The CDR3 DNA is TGTGCCAGCAGGGCACAGGGGTCCTATGGCTACACCTTC.

The chain recombines TRBV7-8 with TRBJ2-1, with 7 bases identical to TRBD2. The length of the CDR3 is 15 residues. The V and J ends lost 5 bases and 2 bases, in that order; junction bases with no gene match: 6. CDR1 and CDR2 from the germline V gene are SGHVS and FQNEAQ. CDR3 nucleotide sequence: TGTGCCAGCAGCACCACCGGGACTACCTACAATGAGCAGTTCTTC. It translates to CASSTTGTTYNEQFF.

The sample holds a few counts of this clone. The chain has TRBV29-1 and TRBJ1-1; TRBD1 matches at 11 bases. After removal of 6 bases from V and 4 bases from J, the junction contained 13 bases not matched to a gene. The CDR3 runs 16 residues. Germline V gene data show CDR1 as SQVTM and CDR2 as ANQGSEA. The CDR3: CSVPTGQGAQGTEAFF. CDR3 DNA: TGCAGCGTCCCCACTGGACAGGGGGCCCAGGGCACTGAAGCTTTCTTT.

The chain recombines TRBV29-1 with TRBJ1-2; 8 nucleotides align to TRBD1. Germline V CDR1 and CDR2: SQVTM, ANQGSEA. Trimming removed 2 bases from V and 7 bases from J; junction bases left unmatched: 0. The CDR3 covers 11 residues. For the CDR3, the DNA is TGCAGCGTTGAACAGGGGGCTGGCTACACCTTC. Translated, it gives CSVEQGAGYTF. The full variable domain, with the rest looked up from reference TRBV29-1 and TRBJ1-2, is SAVISQKPSRDICQRGTSLTIQCQVDSQVTMMFWYRQQPGQSLTLIATANQGSEATYESGFVIDKFPISRPNLTFSTLTVSNMSPEDSSIYLCSVEQGAGYTFGSGTRLTVV.

This clone occurred a few times. The gene calls are TRBV28 and TRBJ2-1; 7 bases align to TRBD1. CDR1 is MDHEN and CDR2 is SYDVKM in the germline V gene. V was clipped by 6 bases and J by 9 bases; unmatched bases: 17. The CDR3 totals 16 residues. CDR3 nucleotide sequence: TGTGCCAGCAGCCCCGCCCGGGACAGCCGACTGGGTGAGCAGTTCTTC. Translating it yields CASSPARDSRLGEQFF. Full variable domain (outside the CDR3, taken from reference TRBV28 and TRBJ2-1): DVKVTQSSRYLVKRTGEKVFLECVQDMDHENMFWYRQDPGLGLRLIYFSYDVKMKEKGDIPEGYSVSREKKERFSLILESASTNQTSMYLCASSPARDSRLGEQFFGPGTRLTVL.

The V gene is TRBV18, the J gene TRBJ2-7; a possible D gene is TRBD1 (6 bases). Germline V gene data show CDR1 as KGHSH and CDR2 as LQKENI. V was pared by 5 bases and J by 3 bases, with 14 bases between. This CDR3 spans 14 amino acids. The CDR3 spells CASSSGESDYEQYF. The CDR3 bases are TGTGCCAGCTCATCAGGGGAAAGTGACTACGAGCAGTACTTC.

The chain links TRBV6-6 to TRBJ1-3; TRBD1 might be the D (5 bases). Germline-derived CDR1 and CDR2 are MNHNY and SVGAGI (reference sequence). Trimming shortened V by 2 bases and J by 2 bases, and 7 bases separated the two germline ends. This CDR3 is 14 amino acids long. The CDR3 nucleotides read TGTGCCAGCAGTTACGGGGGGGCTGGAAACACCATATATTTT. Protein sequence: CASSYGGAGNTIYF.

The gene calls are TRBV6-5 and TRBJ2-1; 11 bases fit TRBD2. This CDR3 is 14 amino acids long. Germline lookup yields CDR1 MNHEY and CDR2 SVGAGI. V shed 6 bases and J 7 bases; nucleotides not matched to a gene: 5. CDR3 nucleotide sequence: TGTGCCAGCAGGAGTAGCGGGAGGGGAAATGAGCAGTTCTTC. It is translated as CASRSSGRGNEQFF.

CDR3 loop: CASSPGTSGLDTQYF. The CDR3 bases are TGCGCCAGCAGCCCTGGGACTAGCGGGTTAGATACGCAGTATTTT. The genes are TRBV5-1 and TRBJ2-3; 12 positions match TRBD2. With 4 bases clipped from V and 5 bases from J, the junction kept 5 bases outside the gene matches. The CDR3 sequence is 15 residues long. Germline V gives CDR1 SGHRS, CDR2 YFSETQ.

J is TRBJ2-5 and V is TRBV29-1, with TRBD1 identical over 7 bases. V dropped 8 bases and J dropped 1; count of bases not matched to a gene: 7. The CDR3 extends over 13 amino acids. Germline loops: CDR1 SQVTM, CDR2 ANQGSEA. Written as DNA, the CDR3 is TGCAGCTCCCTCGGGGACAGCCAAGAGACCCAGTACTTC. Protein sequence: CSSLGDSQETQYF.

The V call is TRBV7-8, the J call TRBJ1-3; no firm D call. There are 11 residues in the CDR3. From germline, CDR1 is SGHVS and CDR2 FQNEAQ. V shed 3 bases and J shed 7 bases, with 4 bases lying between them. The CDR3 protein is CASSFGNTIYF. DNA for the CDR3: TGTGCCAGCAGCTTCGGGAACACCATATATTTT.

The chain combines TRBV18 with TRBJ2-1, with 11 bases that match TRBD2. The trim removed 3 bases at V and 8 bases at J, leaving 12 bases unmatched. Germline-derived CDR1 and CDR2 are KGHSH and LQKENI. The CDR3 is 17 amino acids. CDR3 amino acids: CASSPVAGGPGTYEQFF. The CDR3 DNA reads as TGTGCCAGCTCACCTGTAGCGGGAGGGCCTGGGACGTATGAGCAGTTCTTC.

This clone came up a few times. The V call is TRBV7-2, the J call TRBJ2-7; 10 nucleotides match TRBD1. The V and J ends lost 7 bases and 3 bases, in that order; junction bases with no gene match: 12. CDR3 size: 16 residues. Per the germline V gene, CDR1 is SGHTA and CDR2 is FQGNSA. CDR3 nucleotide sequence: TGTGCCAGCAACCCTCTAGCCGGGACAGGGGTCTACGAGCAGTACTTC. It codes for CASNPLAGTGVYEQYF. Supplemented by reference TRBV7-2 and TRBJ2-7, the full variable domain reads GAGVSQSPSNKVTEKGKDVELRCDPISGHTALYWYRQSLGQGLEFLIYFQGNSAPDKSGLPSDRFSAERTGGSVSTLTIQRTQQEDSAVYLCASNPLAGTGVYEQYFGPGTRLTVT.